The clone carrying this T cell receptor (beta chain) was seen repeatedly, ten times or more. TCRdb called the 5' RACE reads again in MiXCR, with one record for every CDR3 protein. This sample carries some 290,000 distinct CDR3 sequences, about 10% of them seen once, and the ten largest clones take approximately 3%. Trimming cost V 1 base and J 0 bases, with 9 bases left between them. Per the germline V gene, CDR1 is SGHDT and CDR2 is YYEEEE. The CDR3 spans 15 residues. The data derive from a study of T cells after yellow fever vaccination. The J gene is TRBJ2-3, the V gene TRBV5-6; D is perhaps TRBD1 or TRBD2 (5 bases each). The receptor was derived from a man aged 18 to 35 who received the YFV17D yellow fever vaccine. The source material was CD4+ T cells sorted from PBMCs, sampled 45 days after the yellow fever booster vaccination. This chain's CDR3 is CASSLRGPSTDTQYF. In DNA form, the CDR3 reads TGTGCCAGCAGCTTGAGGGGACCTAGCACAGATACGCAGTATTTT.